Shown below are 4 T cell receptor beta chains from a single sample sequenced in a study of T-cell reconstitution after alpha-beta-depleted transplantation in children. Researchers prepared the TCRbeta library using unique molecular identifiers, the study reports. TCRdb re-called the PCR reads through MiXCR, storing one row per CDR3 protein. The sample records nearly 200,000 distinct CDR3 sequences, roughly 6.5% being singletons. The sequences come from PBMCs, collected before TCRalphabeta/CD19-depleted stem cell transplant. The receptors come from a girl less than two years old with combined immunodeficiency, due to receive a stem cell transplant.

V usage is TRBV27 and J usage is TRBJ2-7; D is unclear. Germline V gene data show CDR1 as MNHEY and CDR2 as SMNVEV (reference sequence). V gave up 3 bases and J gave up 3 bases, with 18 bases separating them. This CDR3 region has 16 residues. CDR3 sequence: CASSFSSTVPNYEQYF. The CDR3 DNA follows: TGTGCCAGCAGTTTTTCTTCCACGGTGCCCAACTACGAGCAGTACTTC.

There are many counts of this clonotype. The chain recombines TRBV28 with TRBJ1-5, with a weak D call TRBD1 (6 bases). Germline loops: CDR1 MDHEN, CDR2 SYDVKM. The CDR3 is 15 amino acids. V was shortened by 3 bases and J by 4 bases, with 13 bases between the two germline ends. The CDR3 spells CASSLNPDSNQPQHF. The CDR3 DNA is TGTGCCAGCAGTTTGAACCCGGACAGTAATCAGCCCCAGCATTTT. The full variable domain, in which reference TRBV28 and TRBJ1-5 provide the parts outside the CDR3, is DVKVTQSSRYLVKRTGEKVFLECVQDMDHENMFWYRQDPGLGLRLIYFSYDVKMKEKGDIPEGYSVSREKKERFSLILESASTNQTSMYLCASSLNPDSNQPQHFGDGTRLSIL.

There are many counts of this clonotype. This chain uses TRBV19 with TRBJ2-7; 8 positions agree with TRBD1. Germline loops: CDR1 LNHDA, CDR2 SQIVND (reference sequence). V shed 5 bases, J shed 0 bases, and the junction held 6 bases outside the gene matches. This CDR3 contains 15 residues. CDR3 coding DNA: TGTGCCAGTAGTCCCAGACAGGGGCCCTCCTACGAGCAGTACTTC. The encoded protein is CASSPRQGPSYEQYF.

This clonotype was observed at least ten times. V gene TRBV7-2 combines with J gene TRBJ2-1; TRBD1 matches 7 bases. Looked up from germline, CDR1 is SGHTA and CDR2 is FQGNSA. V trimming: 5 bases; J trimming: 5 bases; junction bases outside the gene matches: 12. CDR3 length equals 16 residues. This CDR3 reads CASSQSSGTANNEQFF. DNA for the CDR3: TGTGCCAGCAGCCAATCCTCCGGGACAGCGAACAATGAGCAGTTCTTC.